This paragraph reports one T cell receptor beta chain. These data are taken from a study of control samples from healthy donors and cancer patients. The length of the CDR3 is 15 residues. The trim removed 2 bases at V and 4 bases at J, leaving 8 bases unmatched. Germline assignment: CDR1 SGHTA and CDR2 FQGNSA. TCRdb's table, derived via immunoSEQ multiplex PCR, lists solely in-frame clones and lacks some. The sample holds about 190,000 clones. The chain is built from TRBV7-2 and TRBJ2-7; 7 bases align to TRBD2. This receptor was taken from a woman aged 25-40 years in good health. Material: blood. The CDR3 here is CASSLFVGGGYEQYF. The DNA of the CDR3 is TGTGCCAGCAGCTTATTTGTCGGGGGAGGGTACGAGCAGTACTTC.